This T cell receptor (beta chain) was retrieved from a study of T cell responses to AZD1222 COVID-19 vaccine. Study-level findings and limits: The peak T cell response came first, and repertoires were sampled only after it. Regions 160-218 and 743-854 held dominance among vaccine-associated CD4 TCRs, which spanned spike. Unmutated variant regions reportedly attract nearly half of all spike-specific TCRs. Clonal diversity was possibly underestimated, and white British individuals and females predominated among donors.

Repertoires were generated with immunoSEQ multiplex PCR, while TCRdb's copy carries only in-frame clones and drops some. This repertoire shows 100,000 to 150,000 clones, roughly nine tenths found once; its top ten account for under 3.5%. Trimming removed 3 bases from V and 4 bases from J, with 9 bases in between. This CDR3 comprises 13 residues. Per germline, CDR1 LGHDT and CDR2 YNNKEL (reference sequence). Of note for this clone: Its matching antigen is unknown.

This receptor was identified in an adult in good health. V usage is TRBV3-1 (or the pseudogene TRBV3-2) and J usage is TRBJ1-2; D not certain. Material: peripheral blood, obtained on day 0 of AZD1222 vaccination. The DNA for the CDR3 is TGTGCCAGCAGCCAGGGCCGTACCTATGGCTACACCTTC. Amino acids: CASSQGRTYGYTF.